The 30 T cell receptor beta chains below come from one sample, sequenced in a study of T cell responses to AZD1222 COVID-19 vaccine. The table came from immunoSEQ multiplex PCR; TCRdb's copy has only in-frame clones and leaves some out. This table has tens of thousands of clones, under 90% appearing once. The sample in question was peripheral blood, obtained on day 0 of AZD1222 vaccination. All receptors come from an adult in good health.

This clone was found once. The CDR3 sequence is CAGGGETQYF. The DNA for the CDR3 is TGTGCCGGGGGAGGAGAGACCCAGTACTTC. This rearrangement joins TRBV30 to TRBJ2-5; a possible D gene is TRBD2 (6 bases). The germline V gene encodes CDR1 GTSNPN and CDR2 SVGIG (reference sequence). Trimming pared 8 bases from V and 4 bases from J, leaving 8 bases between. This CDR3 region has 10 residues.

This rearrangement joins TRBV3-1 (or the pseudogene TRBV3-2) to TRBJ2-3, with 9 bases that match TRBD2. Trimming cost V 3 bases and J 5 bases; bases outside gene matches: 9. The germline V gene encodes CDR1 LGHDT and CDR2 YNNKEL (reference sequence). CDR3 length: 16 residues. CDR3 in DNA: TGTGCCAGCAGCCATTATAGCGGGGGCGTCGGAGATACGCAGTATTTT. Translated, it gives CASSHYSGGVGDTQYF.

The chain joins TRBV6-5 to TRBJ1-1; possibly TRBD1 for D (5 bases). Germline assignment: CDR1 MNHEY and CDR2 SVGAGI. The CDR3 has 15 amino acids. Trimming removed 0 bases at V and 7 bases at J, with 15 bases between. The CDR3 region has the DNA TGTGCCAGCAGTTACTCAACCCTGGGGGTCCGTGAAGCTTTCTTT. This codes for CASSYSTLGVREAFF.

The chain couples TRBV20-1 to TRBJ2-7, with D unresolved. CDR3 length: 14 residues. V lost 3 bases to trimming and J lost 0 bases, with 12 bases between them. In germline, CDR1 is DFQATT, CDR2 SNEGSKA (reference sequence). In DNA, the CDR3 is TGCAGTGCTAGTACCCGCCACTCCTCCTACGAGCAGTACTTC. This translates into CSASTRHSSYEQYF.

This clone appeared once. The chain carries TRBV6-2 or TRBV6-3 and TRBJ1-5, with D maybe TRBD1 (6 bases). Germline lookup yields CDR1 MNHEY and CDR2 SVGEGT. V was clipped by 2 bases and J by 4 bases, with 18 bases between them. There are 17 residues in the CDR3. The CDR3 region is CASSYTSGTTSNQPQHF. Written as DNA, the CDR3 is TGTGCCAGCAGTTACACTTCCGGGACAACCTCGAATCAGCCCCAGCATTTT.

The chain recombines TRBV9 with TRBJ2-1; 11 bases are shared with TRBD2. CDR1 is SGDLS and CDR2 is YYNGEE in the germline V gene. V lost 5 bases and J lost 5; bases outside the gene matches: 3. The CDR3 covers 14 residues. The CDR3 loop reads CASSLAGGHNEQFF. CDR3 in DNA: TGTGCCAGCAGTTTAGCGGGGGGGCACAATGAGCAGTTCTTC.

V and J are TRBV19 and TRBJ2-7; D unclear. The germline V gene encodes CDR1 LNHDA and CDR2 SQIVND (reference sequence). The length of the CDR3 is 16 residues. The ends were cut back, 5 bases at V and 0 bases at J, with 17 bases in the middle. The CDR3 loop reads CASSPHAGQSSYEQYF. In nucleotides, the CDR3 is TGTGCCAGTAGTCCCCATGCCGGGCAGAGCTCCTACGAGCAGTACTTC.

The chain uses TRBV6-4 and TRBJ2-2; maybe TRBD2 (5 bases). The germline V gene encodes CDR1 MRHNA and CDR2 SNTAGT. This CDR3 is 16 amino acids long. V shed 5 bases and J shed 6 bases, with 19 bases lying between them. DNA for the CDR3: TGTGCCAGCAGTCCCCGGCAGGCTGGAGGATCCGGGGAGCTGTTTTTT. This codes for CASSPRQAGGSGELFF.

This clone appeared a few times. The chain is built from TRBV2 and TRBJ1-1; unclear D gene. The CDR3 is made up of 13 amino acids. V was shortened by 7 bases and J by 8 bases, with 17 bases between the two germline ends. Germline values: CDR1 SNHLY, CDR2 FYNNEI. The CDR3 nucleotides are TGTGCCAGCATGACGACACTTATGGGAGAAGCTTTCTTT. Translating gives CASMTTLMGEAFF.

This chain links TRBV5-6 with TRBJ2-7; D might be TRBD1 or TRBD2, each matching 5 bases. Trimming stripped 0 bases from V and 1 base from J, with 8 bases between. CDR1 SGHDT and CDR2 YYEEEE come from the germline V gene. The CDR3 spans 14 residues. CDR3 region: CASSLGDGSYEQYF. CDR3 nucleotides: TGTGCCAGCAGCTTGGGGGACGGTTCCTACGAGCAGTACTTC. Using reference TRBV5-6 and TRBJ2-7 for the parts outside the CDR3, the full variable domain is DAGVTQSPTHLIKTRGQQVTLRCSPKSGHDTVSWYQQALGQGPQFIFQYYEEEERQRGNFPDRFSGHQFPNYSSELNVNALLLGDSALYLCASSLGDGSYEQYFGPGTRLTVT.

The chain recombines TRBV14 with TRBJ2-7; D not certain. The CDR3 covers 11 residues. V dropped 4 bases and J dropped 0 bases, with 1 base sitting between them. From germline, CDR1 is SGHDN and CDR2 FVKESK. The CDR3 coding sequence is TGTGCCAGCAGCCCCTCCTACGAGCAGTACTTC. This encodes CASSPSYEQYF. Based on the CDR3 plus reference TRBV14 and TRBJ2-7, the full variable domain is EAGVTQFPSHSVIEKGQTVTLRCDPISGHDNLYWYRRVMGKEIKFLLHFVKESKQDESGMPNNRFLAERTGGTYSTLKVQPAELEDSGVYFCASSPSYEQYFGPGTRLTVT.

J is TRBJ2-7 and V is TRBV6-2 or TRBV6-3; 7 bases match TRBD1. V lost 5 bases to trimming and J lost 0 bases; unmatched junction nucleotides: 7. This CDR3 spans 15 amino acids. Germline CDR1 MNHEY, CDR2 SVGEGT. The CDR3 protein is CASSLGDRSSYEQYF. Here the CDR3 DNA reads TGTGCCAGCAGTCTTGGGGACAGAAGCTCCTACGAGCAGTACTTC.

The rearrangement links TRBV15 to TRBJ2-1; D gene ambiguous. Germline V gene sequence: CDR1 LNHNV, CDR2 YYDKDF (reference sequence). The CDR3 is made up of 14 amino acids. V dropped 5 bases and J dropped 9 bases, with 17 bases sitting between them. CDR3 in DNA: TGTGCCACCAGCCGTGACCTTAGGATCACTGAGCAGTTCTTC. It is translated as CATSRDLRITEQFF.

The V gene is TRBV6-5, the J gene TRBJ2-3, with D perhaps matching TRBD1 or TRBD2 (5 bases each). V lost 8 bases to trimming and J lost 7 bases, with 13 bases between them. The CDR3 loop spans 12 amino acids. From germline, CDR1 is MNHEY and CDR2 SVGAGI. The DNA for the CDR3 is TGTGCCAGCCGGCGGGCAGGGAATACGCAGTATTTT. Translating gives CASRRAGNTQYF.

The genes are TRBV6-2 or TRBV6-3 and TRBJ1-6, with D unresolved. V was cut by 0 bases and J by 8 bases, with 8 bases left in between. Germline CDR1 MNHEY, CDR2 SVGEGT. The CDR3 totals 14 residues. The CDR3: CASSYSGSDSPLHF. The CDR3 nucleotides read TGTGCCAGCAGTTACTCAGGGAGCGATTCACCCCTCCACTTT.

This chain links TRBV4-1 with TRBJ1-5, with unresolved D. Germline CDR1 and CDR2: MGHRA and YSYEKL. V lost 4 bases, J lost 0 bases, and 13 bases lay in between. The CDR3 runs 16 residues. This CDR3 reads CASSPVRSYSNQPQHF. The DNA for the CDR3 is TGCGCCAGCAGCCCCGTCCGGAGTTATAGCAATCAGCCCCAGCATTTT.

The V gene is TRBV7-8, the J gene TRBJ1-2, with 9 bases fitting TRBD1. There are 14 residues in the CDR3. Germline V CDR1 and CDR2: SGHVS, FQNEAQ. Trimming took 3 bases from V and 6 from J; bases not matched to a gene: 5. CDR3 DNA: TGTGCCAGCAGCTTTCTGGACAGGGGACATGGCTACACCTTC. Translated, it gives CASSFLDRGHGYTF. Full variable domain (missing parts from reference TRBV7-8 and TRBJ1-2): GAGVSQSPRYKVAKRGQDVALRCDPISGHVSLFWYQQALGQGPEFLTYFQNEAQLDKSGLPSDRFFAERPEGSVSTLKIQRTQQEDSAVYLCASSFLDRGHGYTFGSGTRLTVV.

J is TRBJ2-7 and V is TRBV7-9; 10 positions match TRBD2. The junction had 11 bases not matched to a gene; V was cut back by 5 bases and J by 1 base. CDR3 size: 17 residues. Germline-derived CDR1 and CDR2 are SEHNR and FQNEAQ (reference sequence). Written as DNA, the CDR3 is TGTGCCAGCAGCGCCTTTAGCGGGAGGAAAGGGTCCTACGAGCAGTACTTC. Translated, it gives CASSAFSGRKGSYEQYF.

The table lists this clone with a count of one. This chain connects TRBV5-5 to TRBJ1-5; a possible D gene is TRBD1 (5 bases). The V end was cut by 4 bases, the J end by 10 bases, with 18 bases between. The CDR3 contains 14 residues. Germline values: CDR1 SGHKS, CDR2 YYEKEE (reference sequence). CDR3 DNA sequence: TGTGCCAGCAGCCCGGGGGATCCAGTGGGACCCCAGCATTTT. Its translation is CASSPGDPVGPQHF.

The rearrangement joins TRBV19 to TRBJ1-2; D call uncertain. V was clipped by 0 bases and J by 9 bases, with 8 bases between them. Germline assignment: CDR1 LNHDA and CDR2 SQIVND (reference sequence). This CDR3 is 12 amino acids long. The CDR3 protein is CASSIDRYRYTF. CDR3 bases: TGTGCCAGTAGTATAGACCGGTATCGCTACACCTTC.

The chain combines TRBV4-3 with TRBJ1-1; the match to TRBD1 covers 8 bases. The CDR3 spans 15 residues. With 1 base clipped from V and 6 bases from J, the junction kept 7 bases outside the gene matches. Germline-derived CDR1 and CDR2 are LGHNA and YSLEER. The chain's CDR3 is CASSQVGQGVAEAFF. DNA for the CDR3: TGCGCCAGCAGCCAAGTCGGACAGGGTGTCGCTGAAGCTTTCTTT.

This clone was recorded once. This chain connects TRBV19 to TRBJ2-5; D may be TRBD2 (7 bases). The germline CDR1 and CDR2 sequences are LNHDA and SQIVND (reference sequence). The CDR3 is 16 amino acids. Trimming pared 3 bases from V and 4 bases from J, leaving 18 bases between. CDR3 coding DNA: TGTGCCAGTAGTATTGACGGACTAGTAGGGGGAGAGACCCAGTACTTC. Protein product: CASSIDGLVGGETQYF.

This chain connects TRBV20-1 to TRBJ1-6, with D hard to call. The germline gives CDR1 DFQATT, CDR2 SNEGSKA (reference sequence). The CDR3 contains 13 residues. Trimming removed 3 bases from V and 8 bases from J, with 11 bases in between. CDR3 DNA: TGCAGTGCTAGTACGGCCGCAGATTCACCCCTCCACTTT. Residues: CSASTAADSPLHF.

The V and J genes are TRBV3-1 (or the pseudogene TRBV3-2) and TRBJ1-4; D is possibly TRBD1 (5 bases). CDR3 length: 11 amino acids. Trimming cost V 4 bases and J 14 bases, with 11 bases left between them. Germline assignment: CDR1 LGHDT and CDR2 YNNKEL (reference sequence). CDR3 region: CASSRGGGLFF. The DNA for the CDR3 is TGTGCCAGCAGCCGGGGGGGTGGGCTGTTTTTT.

CDR3 in DNA: TGTGCCAGCAGCTACGGAAACACCATATATTTT. The encoded protein is CASSYGNTIYF. The chain couples TRBV6-5 to TRBJ1-3; no definite D call. V lost 6 bases and J 4 bases, leaving 4 bases between the germline ends. Per germline, CDR1 MNHEY and CDR2 SVGAGI. This CDR3 has 11 residues.

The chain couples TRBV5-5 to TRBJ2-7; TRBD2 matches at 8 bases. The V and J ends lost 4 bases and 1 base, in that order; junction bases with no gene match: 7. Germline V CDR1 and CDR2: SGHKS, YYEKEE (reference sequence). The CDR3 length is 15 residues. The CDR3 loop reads CASSQSGGVSYEQYF. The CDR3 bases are TGTGCCAGCAGCCAGAGCGGGGGTGTATCCTACGAGCAGTACTTC.

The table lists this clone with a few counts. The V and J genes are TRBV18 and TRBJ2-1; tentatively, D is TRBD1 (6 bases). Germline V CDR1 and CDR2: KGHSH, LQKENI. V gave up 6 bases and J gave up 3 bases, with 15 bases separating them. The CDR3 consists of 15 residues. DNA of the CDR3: TGTGCCAGCTCCGACGCAGGGGAGAGCTACAATGAGCAGTTCTTC. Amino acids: CASSDAGESYNEQFF.

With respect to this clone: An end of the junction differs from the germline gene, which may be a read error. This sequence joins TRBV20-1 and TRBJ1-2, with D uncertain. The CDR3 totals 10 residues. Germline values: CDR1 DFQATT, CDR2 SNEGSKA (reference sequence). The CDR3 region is CSARVMDAIF. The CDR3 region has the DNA TGCAGTGCTAGAGTTATGGATGCCATCTTC.

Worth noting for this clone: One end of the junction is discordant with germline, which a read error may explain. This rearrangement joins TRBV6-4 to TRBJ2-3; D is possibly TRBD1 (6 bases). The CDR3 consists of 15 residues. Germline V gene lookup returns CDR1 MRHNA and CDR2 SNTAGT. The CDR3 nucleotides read TGTGCCGGCAGTGACTCCGAGGGGGGCACAGATACGCAGTATTTT. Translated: CAGSDSEGGTDTQYF.

The CDR3: CASSRAHRSGPGHEKLFF. The CDR3 nucleotides are TGTGCCAGTAGTAGAGCCCACCGATCAGGGCCCGGGCATGAAAAACTGTTTTTT. The chain employs TRBV19 and TRBJ1-4; weak D call: TRBD1 (5 bases). Per germline, CDR1 LNHDA and CDR2 SQIVND (reference sequence). The CDR3 contains 18 residues. Trimming removed 4 bases at V and 6 bases at J, with 24 bases between.